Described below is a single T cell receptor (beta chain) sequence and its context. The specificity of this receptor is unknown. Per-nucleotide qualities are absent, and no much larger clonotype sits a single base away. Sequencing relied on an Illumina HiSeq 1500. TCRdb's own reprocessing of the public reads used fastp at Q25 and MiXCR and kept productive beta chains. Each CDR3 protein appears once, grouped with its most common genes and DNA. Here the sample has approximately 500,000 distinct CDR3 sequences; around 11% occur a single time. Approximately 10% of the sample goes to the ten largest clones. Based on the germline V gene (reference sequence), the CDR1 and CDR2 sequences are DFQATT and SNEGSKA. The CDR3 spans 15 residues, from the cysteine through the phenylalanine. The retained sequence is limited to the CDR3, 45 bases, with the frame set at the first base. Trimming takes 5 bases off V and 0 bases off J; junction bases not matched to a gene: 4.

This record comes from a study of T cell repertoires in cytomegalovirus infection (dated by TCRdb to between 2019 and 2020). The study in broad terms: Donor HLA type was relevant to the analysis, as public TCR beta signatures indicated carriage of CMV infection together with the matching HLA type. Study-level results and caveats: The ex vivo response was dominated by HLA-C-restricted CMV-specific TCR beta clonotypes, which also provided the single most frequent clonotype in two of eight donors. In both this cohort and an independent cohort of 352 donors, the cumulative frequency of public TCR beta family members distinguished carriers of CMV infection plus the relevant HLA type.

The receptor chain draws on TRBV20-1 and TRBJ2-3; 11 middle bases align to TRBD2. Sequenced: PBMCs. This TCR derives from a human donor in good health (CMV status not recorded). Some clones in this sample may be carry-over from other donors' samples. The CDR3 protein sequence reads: CSAGLAGGSTDTQYF. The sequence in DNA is TGCAGTGCTGGCTTAGCGGGAGGGAGCACAGATACGCAGTATTTT.